This T cell receptor beta chain stems from a study of T cells in Graves' hyperthyroidism and ophthalmopathy. Study-wide context: Peripheral blood was taken when the disease was first diagnosed, before any treatment began. General study points: Most clonotypes expanded in thyroid above 0.001 were likewise present in blood.

The source material, RNA transcripts, was used to amplify TCR beta CDR3 regions. A set of HTBI primers served as the primers for a first-round RT-PCR of the TCR CDR3. TCRdb called the multiplex PCR reads again in MiXCR, with one record for every CDR3 protein. The repertoire holds approximately 400,000 distinct CDR3 sequences, with about 14% as singletons. Trimming left V 2 bases short and J 2 bases short, with 12 bases between. The CDR3 is 15 residues long. Germline V gene sequence: CDR1 MNHEY, CDR2 SMNVEV (reference sequence). Disease lasting under 3 months, a NOSPECS grade of at least 4, and a Clinical Activity Score of at least 3 were features of the ophthalmopathy patients. Patients were excluded for uncontrolled infection, other autoimmune disease, pregnancy or lactation. There are many counts of this clonotype. Antigen unknown.

The TCR sequence derives from a woman aged 30 to 39 with Graves' ophthalmopathy. The source material was blood. The chain joins TRBV27 to TRBJ1-1, with D possibly being TRBD1 (6 bases). The chain's CDR3 is CASSLVGGLNTEAFF. DNA of the CDR3: TGTGCCAGCAGTTTAGTCGGGGGGCTAAACACTGAAGCTTTCTTT.